The 10 T cell receptor beta chains listed next were all sequenced from one sample in a study of shared clonotypes between healthy human individuals. Clones were read by immunoSEQ multiplex PCR, and TCRdb kept only the in-frame ones, dropping some. The repertoire holds around 2.5 million clones, with more than 85% as singletons. The sample taken for sequencing was naive CD4+ T cells from PBMCs. Subset of the sample: CD45RA+ positively selected. The receptors here all came from a man aged 18 to 30 in good health. Some clones in this sample may be carry-over from other donors' samples.

The chain joins TRBV5-1 to TRBJ2-7; D uncertain. Germline V CDR1 and CDR2: SGHRS, YFSETQ. The V end was cut by 4 bases, the J end by 2 bases, with 19 bases between. The CDR3 loop spans 16 amino acids. CDR3 nucleotides: TGCGCCAGCAGCCCCCCCGAGTCAGGCCCACCCTACGAGCAGTACTTC. Its translation: CASSPPESGPPYEQYF.

The chain uses TRBV19 and TRBJ2-1; no firm D call. V lost 0 bases and J lost 10, with 7 bases in between. CDR3 length: 12 residues. Per germline, CDR1 LNHDA and CDR2 SQIVND (reference sequence). The CDR3 protein is CASSIDRREQFF. CDR3 bases: TGTGCCAGTAGTATAGATAGGCGGGAGCAGTTCTTC.

The chain carries TRBV28 and TRBJ2-1; 12 nucleotides align to TRBD2. CDR3 length: 16 residues. The V gene's germline CDR1 is MDHEN and CDR2 SYDVKM. The J segment lost 7 bases and the V segment lost 4 bases, leaving 8 bases of the junction unmatched. Here the CDR3 DNA reads TGTGCCAGCAGTTATCTAGCGGGAGGGCCTCAAAATGAGCAGTTCTTC. Translation: CASSYLAGGPQNEQFF. The whole variable domain, remainder taken from reference TRBV28 and TRBJ2-1, is DVKVTQSSRYLVKRTGEKVFLECVQDMDHENMFWYRQDPGLGLRLIYFSYDVKMKEKGDIPEGYSVSREKKERFSLILESASTNQTSMYLCASSYLAGGPQNEQFFGPGTRLTVL.

This sequence joins TRBV2 and TRBJ2-5, with 9 bases fitting TRBD1. CDR3 size: 14 residues. Germline V gene lookup returns CDR1 SNHLY and CDR2 FYNNEI. Trimming at V came to 3 bases and at J to 4 bases, leaving 3 bases not matched to a gene. The CDR3 sequence: CASSEGTGTETQYF. The CDR3 DNA is TGTGCCAGCAGTGAGGGGACAGGGACAGAGACCCAGTACTTC.

V usage is TRBV6-5 and J usage is TRBJ2-4; 7 bases match TRBD2. The CDR3 spans 15 residues. Looked up from germline, CDR1 is MNHEY and CDR2 is SVGAGI. V shed 5 bases, J shed 6 bases, and the junction held 10 bases outside the gene matches. CDR3 loop: CASSPLGEGGNIQYF. The DNA of the CDR3 is TGTGCCAGCAGTCCCTTAGGGGAGGGAGGAAACATTCAGTACTTC.

The chain combines TRBV11-2 with TRBJ1-6, with D possibly TRBD1 on 6 matching bases. Trimming took off 5 bases at V and 2 bases at J, with 13 bases between the two ends. The CDR3 loop spans 16 amino acids. Germline V CDR1 and CDR2: SGHAT, FQNNGV. This chain's CDR3 is CASSPVGGPYNSPLHF. For the CDR3, the DNA is TGTGCCAGCAGCCCAGTGGGGGGCCCCTATAATTCACCCCTCCACTTT.

The chain uses TRBV4-1 and TRBJ1-1, with D perhaps TRBD1 (5 bases). The CDR3 extends over 15 amino acids. Germline loops: CDR1 MGHRA, CDR2 YSYEKL. V was shortened by 4 bases and J by 1 base, with 13 bases between the two germline ends. The CDR3 sequence is CASSPTGGQNTEAFF. The CDR3 DNA reads as TGCGCCAGCAGCCCTACGGGCGGACAGAACACTGAAGCTTTCTTT.

The chain combines TRBV25-1 with TRBJ2-1, with 9 positions matching TRBD2. The CDR3 extends over 16 amino acids. Germline loops: CDR1 MGHDK, CDR2 SYGVNS. The V segment lost 3 bases and the J segment 7 bases; nucleotides outside the gene matches: 10. CDR3 protein: CASSDRSAGGKNEQFF. The CDR3 DNA reads as TGTGCCAGCAGTGACCGCTCGGCGGGAGGGAAAAATGAGCAGTTCTTC.

This rearrangement joins TRBV6-6 to TRBJ2-2, with 7 bases identical to TRBD1. The CDR3 covers 15 residues. The V segment lost 2 bases and the J segment 3 bases; nucleotides outside the gene matches: 3. The germline V gene encodes CDR1 MNHNY and CDR2 SVGAGI (reference sequence). CDR3 in DNA: TGTGCCAGCAGTTACGGACAGGCGGACACCGGGGAGCTGTTTTTT. It specifies CASSYGQADTGELFF.

The CDR3 protein is CASSLTRRDTEAFF. The CDR3 nucleotides read TGTGCCAGCAGCTTAACGAGGAGGGACACTGAAGCTTTCTTT. V is TRBV7-3 and J is TRBJ1-1; D not certain. V was pared by 0 bases and J by 3 bases, with 8 bases between. The CDR3 is 14 residues long. Per germline, CDR1 SGHTA and CDR2 FQGTGA.